The 21 T cell receptor beta chains listed next were all sequenced from one sample in a study of blood T cell repertoires in COVID-19. The data were produced by immunoSEQ multiplex PCR, yet TCRdb's version contains in-frame clones alone and is incomplete. The table has approximately 250,000 clones, about 86% seen once; the top ten hold less than 4%. The sequenced material came from peripheral blood. The receptors shown here come from a man between 18 and 35 years old with active or convalescent COVID-19.

V gene TRBV9 combines with J gene TRBJ2-7, with D uncertain. The CDR3 loop spans 13 amino acids. Trimming removed 4 bases at V and 4 bases at J, with 12 bases between. Germline-derived CDR1 and CDR2 are SGDLS and YYNGEE. The CDR3: CASSPAAEYEQYF. In nucleotides, the CDR3 is TGTGCCAGCAGCCCGGCGGCAGAGTACGAGCAGTACTTC.

The chain recombines TRBV30 with TRBJ1-2, with TRBD1 matching over 8 bases. The CDR3 extends over 12 amino acids. CDR1 is GTSNPN, CDR2 SVGIG, per germline (reference sequence). With 7 bases clipped from V and 8 bases from J, the junction kept 9 bases outside the gene matches. The chain's CDR3 is CAYSTGDGGYTF. CDR3 nucleotide sequence: TGTGCCTACTCGACAGGGGACGGCGGCTACACCTTC.

The chain links TRBV6-5 to TRBJ1-4; perhaps TRBD1 as D (5 bases). CDR3 length equals 15 residues. Trimming cost V 6 bases and J 5 bases, with 16 bases left between them. CDR1 MNHEY and CDR2 SVGAGI come from the germline V gene. CDR3 sequence reads: CASRIGAYWNEKLFF. CDR3 coding DNA: TGTGCCAGCAGGATAGGGGCCTATTGGAATGAAAAACTGTTTTTT.

The genes are TRBV3-1 (or the pseudogene TRBV3-2) and TRBJ2-7; D possibly corresponds to TRBD2 (6 bases). V was pared by 3 bases and J by 3 bases, with 15 bases between. Germline V gene lookup returns CDR1 LGHDT and CDR2 YNNKEL (reference sequence). CDR3 length: 15 residues. CDR3 coding DNA: TGTGCCAGCAGCCAGGGCGTCGGGAGAATCTACGAGCAGTACTTC. Its translation: CASSQGVGRIYEQYF.

The chain combines TRBV5-5 with TRBJ2-7; D is possibly TRBD1 (6 bases). V was clipped by 1 base and J by 0 bases, with 11 bases between them. The length of the CDR3 is 15 residues. Germline CDR1 is SGHKS and CDR2 is YYEKEE (reference sequence). CDR3 in DNA: TGTGCCAGCAGCTTGTTACAGGGAATCTCCTACGAGCAGTACTTC. It yields the protein CASSLLQGISYEQYF.

This sequence joins TRBV5-1 and TRBJ2-3; 9 bases are shared with TRBD1. CDR1 and CDR2 (germline): SGHRS, YFSETQ. V gave up 5 bases and J gave up 4 bases; unmatched junction bases: 8. CDR3 size: 15 residues. The DNA for the CDR3 is TGCGCCAGCAGTTTGACAGGGGGGGACTCAGATACGCAGTATTTT. Amino acid sequence: CASSLTGGDSDTQYF. The entire variable domain, with the rest obtained from reference TRBV5-1 and TRBJ2-3, is as follows: KAGVTQTPRYLIKTRGQQVTLSCSPISGHRSVSWYQQTPGQGLQFLFEYFSETQRNKGNFPGRFSGRQFSNSRSEMNVSTLELGDSALYLCASSLTGGDSDTQYFGPGTRLTVL.

The chain links TRBV7-9 to TRBJ1-1, with D unresolved. CDR1 is SEHNR, CDR2 FQNEAQ, per germline (reference sequence). The CDR3 loop spans 14 amino acids. Trimming left V 1 base short and J 4 bases short, with 10 bases between. The CDR3 is CASSLGGGVTEAFF. The DNA for the CDR3 is TGTGCCAGCAGCTTAGGAGGCGGGGTCACTGAAGCTTTCTTT.

The chain combines TRBV21-1 with TRBJ2-2; the D call in the table, TRBD2, was not verified against the DNA. TRBV21-1 corresponds to a pseudogene. The CDR3 runs to 16 residues. CDR3 nucleotides: TGTGCCAGCAGCAAAGTAGGCGGGAGGGCCCCCGGGGAGCTGTTTTTT. This codes for CASSKVGGRAPGELFF.

The V call is TRBV27, the J call TRBJ2-1; D might be TRBD2 (5 bases). The V end was cut by 2 bases, the J end by 7 bases, with 12 bases between. CDR1 and CDR2 (germline): MNHEY, SMNVEV (reference sequence). The CDR3 covers 14 residues. The CDR3 sequence is CASSLTTSTNEQFF. CDR3 bases: TGTGCCAGCAGTTTAACTACTAGTACGAATGAGCAGTTCTTC.

The gene calls are TRBV2 and TRBJ2-3; TRBD2 agrees at 8 bases. Losses at the gene ends were 10 bases for V and 2 bases for J; bases not matched to a gene: 5. This CDR3 is built from 13 residues. Germline-derived CDR1 and CDR2 are SNHLY and FYNNEI. CDR3 in amino acids: CAKTSEDTDTQYF. The DNA for the CDR3 is TGTGCCAAGACTAGCGAGGACACAGATACGCAGTATTTT.

This chain connects TRBV11-1 to TRBJ2-7; D is undetermined. CDR1 is SGHAT and CDR2 is FQDESV in the germline V gene (reference sequence). The CDR3 spans 13 residues. Trimming took 5 bases from V and 4 from J, leaving 12 bases between them. CDR3 nucleotide sequence: TGTGCCAGCAGCCCCTCCAGGATTTACGAGCAGTACTTC. Protein: CASSPSRIYEQYF.

V and J are TRBV18 and TRBJ2-1, with D possibly being TRBD2 (6 bases). The V and J ends lost 3 bases and 7 bases respectively, with 10 bases between them. The V gene's germline CDR1 is KGHSH and CDR2 LQKENI. The CDR3 contains 13 residues. In DNA form, the CDR3 reads TGTGCCAGCTCACCCGCTAGCGATAATGAGCAGTTCTTC. Its protein is CASSPASDNEQFF. Combining the CDR3 with reference TRBV18 and TRBJ2-1 gives the whole variable domain NAGVMQNPRHLVRRRGQEARLRCSPMKGHSHVYWYRQLPEEGLKFMVYLQKENIIDESGMPKERFSAEFPKEGPSILRIQQVVRGDSAAYFCASSPASDNEQFFGPGTRLTVL.

This chain uses TRBV6-6 with TRBJ1-1; D is uncertain. Deletions cut 8 bases from V and 2 bases from J, with 9 bases between. The CDR3 is 12 amino acids. Germline values: CDR1 MNHNY, CDR2 SVGAGI (reference sequence). The CDR3 loop is CASGAANTEAFF. The DNA of the CDR3 is TGTGCCAGCGGAGCGGCAAACACTGAAGCTTTCTTT.

The chain links TRBV6-7 to TRBJ1-2; D is unresolved. TRBV6-7 is an open reading frame whose function is uncertain. The CDR3 loop spans 12 amino acids. V shed 4 bases and J shed 7 bases, with 10 bases lying between them. The CDR3 sequence: CASSSLPGGYTF. The CDR3 DNA reads as TGTGCCAGCAGTTCACTTCCTGGTGGCTACACCTTC.

J is TRBJ2-7 and V is TRBV7-9; tentatively, D is TRBD1 (6 bases). Germline values: CDR1 SEHNR, CDR2 FQNEAQ (reference sequence). V lost 6 bases, J lost 3 bases, and 9 bases lay in between. The CDR3 is 12 residues long. CDR3: CASRSDSYEQYF. As DNA, the CDR3 is TGTGCCAGCAGATCGGACAGCTACGAGCAGTACTTC.

This chain joins TRBV11-3 and TRBJ1-1; possibly TRBD1 for D (6 bases). Between the trimmed V and J ends, which lost 5 bases and 9 bases, there was a span of 13 bases. Germline lookup yields CDR1 SGHNT and CDR2 YENEEA. The CDR3 sequence is 12 residues long. The CDR3 DNA reads as TGTGCCAGCAGCCCTGAGACAGGTAAAGCTTTCTTT. Translation: CASSPETGKAFF.

V usage is TRBV5-5 and J usage is TRBJ2-7; D uncertain. Trimming stripped 0 bases from V and 3 bases from J, with 7 bases between. The V gene's germline CDR1 is SGHKS and CDR2 YYEKEE (reference sequence). There are 13 residues in the CDR3. CDR3 loop: CASSLELLYEQYF. The CDR3 coding sequence is TGTGCCAGCAGCTTGGAGTTACTCTACGAGCAGTACTTC.

The chain employs TRBV19 and TRBJ2-6; D is unresolved. The CDR3 contains 13 residues. The V and J ends lost 5 bases and 9 bases respectively, with 11 bases between them. CDR1 is LNHDA, CDR2 SQIVND, per germline (reference sequence). The CDR3: CASSPDAVNVLTF. The CDR3 coding sequence is TGTGCCAGTAGTCCGGATGCGGTCAACGTCCTGACTTTC.

The CDR3 DNA reads as TGTGCCAGATATGTAGGGGCGCCTGGAAACACCATATATTTT. Its protein is CARYVGAPGNTIYF. The V call is TRBV6-5, the J call TRBJ1-3; D possibly corresponds to TRBD1 (5 bases). This CDR3 contains 14 residues. CDR1 MNHEY and CDR2 SVGAGI come from the germline V gene. V gave up 9 bases and J gave up 2 bases, with 14 bases separating them.

The V call is TRBV19, the J call TRBJ2-7; D is ambiguous. Germline V gene sequence: CDR1 LNHDA, CDR2 SQIVND (reference sequence). The V end was cut by 3 bases, the J end by 6 bases, with 9 bases between. The CDR3 is 12 residues long. CDR3 loop: CASSIPGLEQYF. In DNA form, the CDR3 reads TGTGCCAGTAGTATCCCGGGTCTCGAGCAGTACTTC.

V is TRBV7-9 and J is TRBJ1-2; possible D gene TRBD1, 5 bases. This CDR3 spans 14 amino acids. CDR1 and CDR2 (germline): SEHNR, FQNEAQ (reference sequence). V lost 5 bases and J 2 bases, leaving 12 bases between the germline ends. The CDR3: CASSQVAGNYGYTF. DNA of the CDR3: TGTGCCAGCAGCCAAGTTGCAGGGAACTATGGCTACACCTTC. Using reference TRBV7-9 and TRBJ1-2 for the parts outside the CDR3, the full variable domain is DTGVSQNPRHKITKRGQNVTFRCDPISEHNRLYWYRQTLGQGPEFLTYFQNEAQLEKSRLLSDRFSAERPKGSFSTLEIQRTEQGDSAMYLCASSQVAGNYGYTFGSGTRLTVV.